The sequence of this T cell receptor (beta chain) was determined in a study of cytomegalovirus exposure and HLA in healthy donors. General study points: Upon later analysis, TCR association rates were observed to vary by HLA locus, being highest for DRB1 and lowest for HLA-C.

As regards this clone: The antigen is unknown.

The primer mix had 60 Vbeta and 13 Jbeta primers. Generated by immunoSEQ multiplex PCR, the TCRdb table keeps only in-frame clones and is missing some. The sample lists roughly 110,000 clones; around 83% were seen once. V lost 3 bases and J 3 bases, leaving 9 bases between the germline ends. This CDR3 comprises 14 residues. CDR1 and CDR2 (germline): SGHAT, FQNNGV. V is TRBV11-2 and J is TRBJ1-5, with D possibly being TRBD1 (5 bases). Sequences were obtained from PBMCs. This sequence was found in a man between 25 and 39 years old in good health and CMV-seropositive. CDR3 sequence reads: CASSLEGPNQPQHF. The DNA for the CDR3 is TGTGCCAGCAGCTTGGAGGGGCCCAATCAGCCCCAGCATTTT.